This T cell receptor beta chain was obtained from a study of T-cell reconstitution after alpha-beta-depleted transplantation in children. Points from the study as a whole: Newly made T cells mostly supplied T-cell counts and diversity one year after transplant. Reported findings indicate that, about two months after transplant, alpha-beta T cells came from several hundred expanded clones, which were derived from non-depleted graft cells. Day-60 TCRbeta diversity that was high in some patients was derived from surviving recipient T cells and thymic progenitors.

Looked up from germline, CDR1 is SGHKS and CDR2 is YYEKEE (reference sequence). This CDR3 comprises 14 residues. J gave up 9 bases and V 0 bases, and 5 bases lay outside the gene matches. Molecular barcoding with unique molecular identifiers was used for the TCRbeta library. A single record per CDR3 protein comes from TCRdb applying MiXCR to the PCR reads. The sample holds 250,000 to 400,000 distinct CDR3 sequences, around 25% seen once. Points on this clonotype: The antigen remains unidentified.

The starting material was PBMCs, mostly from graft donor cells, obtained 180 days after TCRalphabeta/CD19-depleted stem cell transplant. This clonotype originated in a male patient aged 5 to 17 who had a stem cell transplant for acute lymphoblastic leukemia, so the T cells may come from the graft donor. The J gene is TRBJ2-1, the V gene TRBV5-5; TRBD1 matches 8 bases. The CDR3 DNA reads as TGTGCCAGCAGCTTGGGGACAGGGTTTTTTGAGCAGTTCTTC. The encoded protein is CASSLGTGFFEQFF.